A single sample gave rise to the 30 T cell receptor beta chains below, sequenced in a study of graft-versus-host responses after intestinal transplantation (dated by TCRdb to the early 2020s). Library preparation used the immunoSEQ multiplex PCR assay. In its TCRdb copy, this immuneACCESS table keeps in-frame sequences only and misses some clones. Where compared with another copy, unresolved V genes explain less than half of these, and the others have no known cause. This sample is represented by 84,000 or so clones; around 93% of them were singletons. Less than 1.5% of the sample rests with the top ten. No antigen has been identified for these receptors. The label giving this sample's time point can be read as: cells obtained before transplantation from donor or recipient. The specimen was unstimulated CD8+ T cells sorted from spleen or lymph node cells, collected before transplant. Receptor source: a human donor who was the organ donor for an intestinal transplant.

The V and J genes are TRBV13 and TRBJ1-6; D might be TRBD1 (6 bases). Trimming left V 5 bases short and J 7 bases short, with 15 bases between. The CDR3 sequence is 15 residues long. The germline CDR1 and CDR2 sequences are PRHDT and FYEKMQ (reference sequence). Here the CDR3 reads CASSPNRDTNSPLHF. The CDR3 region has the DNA TGTGCCAGCAGCCCAAACCGGGACACAAATTCACCCCTCCACTTT.

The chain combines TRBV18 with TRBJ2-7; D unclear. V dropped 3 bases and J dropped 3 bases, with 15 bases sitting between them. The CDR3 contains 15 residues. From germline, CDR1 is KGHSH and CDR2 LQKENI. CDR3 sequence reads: CASSPRSVLDYEQYF. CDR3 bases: TGTGCCAGCTCACCCCGGTCAGTCCTAGACTACGAGCAGTACTTC. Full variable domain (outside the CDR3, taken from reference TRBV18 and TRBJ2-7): NAGVMQNPRHLVRRRGQEARLRCSPMKGHSHVYWYRQLPEEGLKFMVYLQKENIIDESGMPKERFSAEFPKEGPSILRIQQVVRGDSAAYFCASSPRSVLDYEQYFGPGTRLTVT.

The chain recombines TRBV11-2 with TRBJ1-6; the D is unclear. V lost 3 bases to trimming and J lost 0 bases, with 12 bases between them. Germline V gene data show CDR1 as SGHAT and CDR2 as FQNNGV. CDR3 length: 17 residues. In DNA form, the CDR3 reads TGTGCCAGCAGCTTCGTACTCCGGAGCTCCTATAATTCACCCCTCCACTTT. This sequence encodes CASSFVLRSSYNSPLHF.

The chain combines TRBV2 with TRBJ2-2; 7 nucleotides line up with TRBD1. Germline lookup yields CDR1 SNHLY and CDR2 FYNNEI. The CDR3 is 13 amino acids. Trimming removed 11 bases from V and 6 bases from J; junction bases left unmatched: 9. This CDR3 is CAGTAGGPGELFF. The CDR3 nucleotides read TGTGCCGGAACGGCAGGGGGACCCGGGGAGCTGTTTTTT.

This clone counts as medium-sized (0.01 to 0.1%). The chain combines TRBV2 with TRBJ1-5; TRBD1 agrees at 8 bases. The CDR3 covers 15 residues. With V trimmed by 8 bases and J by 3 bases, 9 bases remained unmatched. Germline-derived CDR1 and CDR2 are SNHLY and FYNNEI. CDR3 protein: CASGNRQGTNQPQHF. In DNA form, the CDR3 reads TGTGCCAGCGGAAACCGACAGGGGACCAATCAGCCCCAGCATTTT.

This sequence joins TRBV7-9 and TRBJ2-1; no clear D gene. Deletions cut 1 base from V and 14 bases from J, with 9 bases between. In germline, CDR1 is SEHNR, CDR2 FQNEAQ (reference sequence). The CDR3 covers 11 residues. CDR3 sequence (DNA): TGTGCCAGCAGCTTAGGGCAGGAAAAGTTCTTC. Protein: CASSLGQEKFF.

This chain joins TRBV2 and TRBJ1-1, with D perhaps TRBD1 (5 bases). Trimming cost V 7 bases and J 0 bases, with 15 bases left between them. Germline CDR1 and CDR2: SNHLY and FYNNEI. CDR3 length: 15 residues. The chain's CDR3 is CASTPLGQMNTEAFF. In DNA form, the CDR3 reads TGTGCCAGCACCCCCCTGGGGCAGATGAACACTGAAGCTTTCTTT. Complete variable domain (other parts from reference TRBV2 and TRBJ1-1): EPEVTQTPSHQVTQMGQEVILRCVPISNHLYFYWYRQILGQKVEFLVSFYNNEISEKSEIFDDQFSVERPDGSNFTLKIRSTKLEDSAMYFCASTPLGQMNTEAFFGQGTRLTVV.

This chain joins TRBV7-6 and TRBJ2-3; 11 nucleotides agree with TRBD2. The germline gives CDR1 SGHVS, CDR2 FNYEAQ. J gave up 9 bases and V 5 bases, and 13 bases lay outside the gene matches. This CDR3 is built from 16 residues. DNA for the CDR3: TGTGCCAGCAGCCGCCTTCCGGGACTAGCGGTGTCCACGCAGTATTTT. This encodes CASSRLPGLAVSTQYF.

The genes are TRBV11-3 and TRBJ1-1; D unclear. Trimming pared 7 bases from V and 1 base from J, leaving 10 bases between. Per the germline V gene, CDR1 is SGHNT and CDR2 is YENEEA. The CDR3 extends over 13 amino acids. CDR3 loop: CASTVRGNTEAFF. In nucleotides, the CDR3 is TGTGCCAGCACCGTTCGGGGGAACACTGAAGCTTTCTTT.

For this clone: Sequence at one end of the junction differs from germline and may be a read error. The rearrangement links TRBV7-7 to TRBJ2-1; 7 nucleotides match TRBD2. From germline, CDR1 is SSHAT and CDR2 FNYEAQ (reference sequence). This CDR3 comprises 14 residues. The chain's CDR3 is CASSLAGLNRGQFF. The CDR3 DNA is TGTGCTAGCAGCTTAGCGGGTCTCAATAGGGGGCAGTTCTTC. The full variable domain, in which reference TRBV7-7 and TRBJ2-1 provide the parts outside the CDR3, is GAGVSQSPRYKVTKRGQDVTLRCDPISSHATLYWYQQALGQGPEFLTYFNYEAQPDKSGLPSDRFSAERPEGSISTLTIQRTEQRDSAMYRCASSLAGLNRGQFFGPGTRLTVL.

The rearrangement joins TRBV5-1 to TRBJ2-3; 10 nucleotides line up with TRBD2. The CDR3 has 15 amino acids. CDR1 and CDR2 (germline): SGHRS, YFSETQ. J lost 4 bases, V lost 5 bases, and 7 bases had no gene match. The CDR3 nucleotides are TGCGCCAGCAGTATTTCTAGCGGGAGCTCAGATACGCAGTATTTT. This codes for CASSISSGSSDTQYF. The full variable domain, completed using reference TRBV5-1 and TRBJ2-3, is KAGVTQTPRYLIKTRGQQVTLSCSPISGHRSVSWYQQTPGQGLQFLFEYFSETQRNKGNFPGRFSGRQFSNSRSEMNVSTLELGDSALYLCASSISSGSSDTQYFGPGTRLTVL.

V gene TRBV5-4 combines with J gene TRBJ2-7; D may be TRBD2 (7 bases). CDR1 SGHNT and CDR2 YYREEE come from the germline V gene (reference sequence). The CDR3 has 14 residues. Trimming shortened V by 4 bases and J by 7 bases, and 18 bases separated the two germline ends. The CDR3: CASSPKGGGGEQYF. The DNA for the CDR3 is TGTGCCAGCAGCCCCAAAGGCGGGGGCGGGGAGCAGTACTTC.

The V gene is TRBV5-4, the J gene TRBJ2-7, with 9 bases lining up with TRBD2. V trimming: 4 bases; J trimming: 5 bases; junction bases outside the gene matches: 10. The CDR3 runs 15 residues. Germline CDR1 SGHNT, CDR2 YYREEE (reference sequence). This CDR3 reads CASSLIAGAPHEQYF. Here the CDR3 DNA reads TGTGCCAGCAGCCTGATAGCGGGAGCGCCCCACGAGCAGTACTTC.

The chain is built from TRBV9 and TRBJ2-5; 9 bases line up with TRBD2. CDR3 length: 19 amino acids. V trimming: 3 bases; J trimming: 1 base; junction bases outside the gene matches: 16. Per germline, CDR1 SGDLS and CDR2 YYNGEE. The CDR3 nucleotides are TGTGCCAGCAGCGGCCACCCTTCTAGCGGGATACCCTTCCAAGAGACCCAGTACTTC. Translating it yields CASSGHPSSGIPFQETQYF.

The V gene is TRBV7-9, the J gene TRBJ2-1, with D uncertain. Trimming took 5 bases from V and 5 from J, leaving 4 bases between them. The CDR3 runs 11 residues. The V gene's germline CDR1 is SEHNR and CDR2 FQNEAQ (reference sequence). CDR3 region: CASSHNNEQFF. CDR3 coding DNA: TGTGCCAGCAGCCACAACAATGAGCAGTTCTTC.

DNA for the CDR3: TGCGCCAGCAGCCAAGACGGCCTAGCGGCCGACACCGGGGAGCTGTTTTTT. The encoded protein is CASSQDGLAADTGELFF. The chain joins TRBV4-3 to TRBJ2-2; 7 nucleotides match TRBD2. The J segment lost 3 bases and the V segment lost 0 bases, leaving 7 bases of the junction unmatched. The germline CDR1 and CDR2 sequences are LGHNA and YSLEER. The CDR3 runs 17 residues.

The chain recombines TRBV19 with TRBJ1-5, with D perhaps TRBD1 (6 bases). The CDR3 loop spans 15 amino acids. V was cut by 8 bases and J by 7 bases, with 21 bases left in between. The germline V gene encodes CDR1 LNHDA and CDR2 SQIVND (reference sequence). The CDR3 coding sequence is TGTGCCAGTTGTACAGGGATGGGGCAAAGGCAGCCCCAGCATTTT. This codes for CASCTGMGQRQPQHF.

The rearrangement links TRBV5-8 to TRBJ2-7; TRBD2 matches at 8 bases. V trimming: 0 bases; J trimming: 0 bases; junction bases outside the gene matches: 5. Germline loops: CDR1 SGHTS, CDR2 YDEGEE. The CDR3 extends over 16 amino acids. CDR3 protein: CASSLGVGLASYEQYF. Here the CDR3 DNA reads TGTGCCAGCAGCTTGGGGGTAGGACTAGCCTCCTACGAGCAGTACTTC. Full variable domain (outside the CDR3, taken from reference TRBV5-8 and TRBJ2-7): EAGVTQSPTHLIKTRGQQATLRCSPISGHTSVYWYQQALGLGLQFLLWYDEGEERNRGNFPPRFSGRQFPNYSSELNVNALELEDSALYLCASSLGVGLASYEQYFGPGTRLTVT.

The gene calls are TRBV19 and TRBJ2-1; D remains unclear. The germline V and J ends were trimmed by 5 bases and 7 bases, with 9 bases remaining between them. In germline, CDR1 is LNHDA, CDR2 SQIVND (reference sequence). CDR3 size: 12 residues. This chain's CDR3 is CASSPAMNEQFF. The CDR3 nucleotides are TGTGCCAGTAGTCCCGCGATGAATGAGCAGTTCTTC.

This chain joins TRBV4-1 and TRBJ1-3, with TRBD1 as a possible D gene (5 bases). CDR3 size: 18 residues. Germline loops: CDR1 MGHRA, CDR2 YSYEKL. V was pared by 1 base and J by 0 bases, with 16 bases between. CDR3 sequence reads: CASSQVGLGTASGNTIYF. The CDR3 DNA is TGCGCCAGCAGCCAAGTGGGACTTGGGACGGCCTCTGGAAACACCATATATTTT.

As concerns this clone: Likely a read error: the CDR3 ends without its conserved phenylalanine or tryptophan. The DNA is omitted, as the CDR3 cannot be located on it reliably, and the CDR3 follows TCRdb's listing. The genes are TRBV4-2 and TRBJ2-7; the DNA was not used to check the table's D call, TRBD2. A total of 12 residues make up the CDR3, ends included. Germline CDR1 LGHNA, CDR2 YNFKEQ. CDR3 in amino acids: CASSPVGRGGNL.

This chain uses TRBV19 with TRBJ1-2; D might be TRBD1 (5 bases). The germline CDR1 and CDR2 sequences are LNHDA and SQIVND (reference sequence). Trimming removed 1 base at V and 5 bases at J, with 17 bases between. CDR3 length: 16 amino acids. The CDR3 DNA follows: TGTGCCAGTAGTATAGTTTCGGGGGTATTTGGTTATGGCTACACCTTC. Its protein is CASSIVSGVFGYGYTF.

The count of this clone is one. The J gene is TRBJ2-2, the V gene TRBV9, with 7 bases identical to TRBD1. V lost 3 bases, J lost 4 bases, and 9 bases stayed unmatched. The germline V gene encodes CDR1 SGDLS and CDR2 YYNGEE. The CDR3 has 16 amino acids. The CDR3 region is CASSALQGFGTGELFF. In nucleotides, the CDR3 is TGTGCCAGCAGCGCTCTACAGGGGTTCGGCACCGGGGAGCTGTTTTTT.

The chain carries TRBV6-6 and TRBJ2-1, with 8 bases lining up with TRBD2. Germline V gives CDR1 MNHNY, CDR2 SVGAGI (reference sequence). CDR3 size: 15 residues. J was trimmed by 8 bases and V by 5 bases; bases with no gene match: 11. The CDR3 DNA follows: TGTGCCAGCAGTCCTCTAGCGGGCCCGGCCCATGAGCAGTTCTTC. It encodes CASSPLAGPAHEQFF.

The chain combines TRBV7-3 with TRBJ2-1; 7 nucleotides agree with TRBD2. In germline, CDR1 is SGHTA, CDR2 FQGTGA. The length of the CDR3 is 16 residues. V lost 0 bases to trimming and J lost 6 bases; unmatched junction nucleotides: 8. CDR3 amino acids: CASSLTPSGISNEQFF. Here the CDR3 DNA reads TGTGCCAGCAGCTTAACCCCAAGCGGGATCTCCAATGAGCAGTTCTTC.

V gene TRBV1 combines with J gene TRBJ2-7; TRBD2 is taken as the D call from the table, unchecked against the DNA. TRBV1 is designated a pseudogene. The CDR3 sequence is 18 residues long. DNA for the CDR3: TGCACCAGCAGCCAAGATCTGGCGAGCGTCTCAAGCTCCTACGAGCAGTACTTC. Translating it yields CTSSQDLASVSSSYEQYF.

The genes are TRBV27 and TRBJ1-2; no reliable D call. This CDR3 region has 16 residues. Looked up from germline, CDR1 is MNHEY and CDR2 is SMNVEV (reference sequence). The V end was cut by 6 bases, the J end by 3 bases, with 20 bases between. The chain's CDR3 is CASSPLWEGSYYGYTF. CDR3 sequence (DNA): TGTGCCAGCAGCCCCTTGTGGGAGGGCTCCTACTATGGCTACACCTTC.

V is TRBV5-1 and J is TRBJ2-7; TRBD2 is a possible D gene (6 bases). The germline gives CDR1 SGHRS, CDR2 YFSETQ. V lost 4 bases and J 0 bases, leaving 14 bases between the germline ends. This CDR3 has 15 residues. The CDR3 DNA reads TGCGCCAGCAGCCGCCCTAGCGACCACTCCTACGAGCAGTACTTC. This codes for CASSRPSDHSYEQYF. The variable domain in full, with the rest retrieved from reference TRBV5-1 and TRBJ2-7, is KAGVTQTPRYLIKTRGQQVTLSCSPISGHRSVSWYQQTPGQGLQFLFEYFSETQRNKGNFPGRFSGRQFSNSRSEMNVSTLELGDSALYLCASSRPSDHSYEQYFGPGTRLTVT.

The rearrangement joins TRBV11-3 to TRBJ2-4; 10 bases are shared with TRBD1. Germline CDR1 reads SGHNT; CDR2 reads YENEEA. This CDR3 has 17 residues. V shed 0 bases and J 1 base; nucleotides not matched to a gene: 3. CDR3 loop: CASSLEGQGNAKNIQYF. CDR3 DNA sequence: TGTGCCAGCAGCTTAGAGGGACAGGGGAACGCCAAAAACATTCAGTACTTC.

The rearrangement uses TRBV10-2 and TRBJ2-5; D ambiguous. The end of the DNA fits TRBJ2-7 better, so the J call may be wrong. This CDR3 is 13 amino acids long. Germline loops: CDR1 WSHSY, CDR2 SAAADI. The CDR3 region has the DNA TGCGCCAGCAGTGTTGGCGGTCCCTACGAGCAGTACTTC. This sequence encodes CASSVGGPYEQYF.